These 13 T cell receptor beta chains originate from one sample sequenced in a study of blood T cell repertoires in COVID-19. Data came from immunoSEQ multiplex PCR; TCRdb stores just in-frame clones and leaves some out. The table lists about 110,000 clones, more than 75% of them singletons. Specimen: peripheral blood. Source of these receptors: a human donor in a cohort sampled during active COVID-19.

The V and J genes are TRBV6-2 or TRBV6-3 and TRBJ2-2; 8 bases match TRBD2. The ends lost 2 bases at V and 7 bases at J; junction bases unmatched: 9. The length of the CDR3 is 16 residues. Per the germline V gene, CDR1 is MNHEY and CDR2 is SVGEGT. CDR3 region: CASSYRTGGQGGELFF. CDR3 bases: TGTGCCAGCAGTTACAGGACGGGGGGGCAAGGCGGGGAGCTGTTTTTT.

The J gene is TRBJ2-1, the V gene TRBV30, with 7 bases identical to TRBD2. The germline V gene encodes CDR1 GTSNPN and CDR2 SVGIG (reference sequence). The CDR3 loop spans 12 amino acids. Losses at the gene ends were 0 bases for V and 7 bases for J; bases not matched to a gene: 0. Here the CDR3 DNA reads TGTGCCTGGAGTGTTAGCGGGAATGAGCAGTTCTTC. Translated: CAWSVSGNEQFF. The entire variable domain, with the rest obtained from reference TRBV30 and TRBJ2-1, is as follows: SQTIHQWPATLVQPVGSPLSLECTVEGTSNPNLYWYRQAAGRGLQLLFYSVGIGQISSEVPQNLSASRPQDRQFILSSKKLLLSDSGFYLCAWSVSGNEQFFGPGTRLTVL.

Notes on this clone: One end of the junction does not line up with germline, which may come from a read error. The chain joins TRBV19 to TRBJ1-1; 10 bases line up with TRBD1. This CDR3 contains 15 residues. Germline-derived CDR1 and CDR2 are LNHDA and SQIVND (reference sequence). The CDR3 here is CASSRPGQGNTEVFF. The CDR3 DNA is TGTGCCAGTAGTAGACCGGGACAGGGGAACACTGAAGTTTTCTTT. The whole variable domain, filled in from reference TRBV19 and TRBJ1-1, reads DGGITQSPKYLFRKEGQNVTLSCEQNLNHDAMYWYRQDPGQGLRLIYYSQIVNDFQKGDIAEGYSVSREKKESFPLTVTSAQKNPTAFYLCASSRPGQGNTEVFFGQGTRLTVV.

The genes are TRBV7-3 and TRBJ1-2, with D possibly TRBD1 on 6 matching bases. The CDR3 extends over 13 amino acids. Deletions cut 6 bases from V and 6 bases from J, with 14 bases between. In germline, CDR1 is SGHTA, CDR2 FQGTGA. The CDR3 is CASSSGTTNGYTF. CDR3 bases: TGTGCCAGCAGTTCCGGGACAACAAATGGCTACACCTTC.

The chain is built from TRBV27 and TRBJ1-6; no reliable D call. The CDR3 covers 13 residues. V lost 8 bases and J 7 bases, leaving 12 bases between the germline ends. Germline values: CDR1 MNHEY, CDR2 SMNVEV (reference sequence). CDR3 protein: CASVPLRNSPLHF. The CDR3, as DNA: TGTGCCAGCGTGCCCCTGAGAAATTCACCCCTCCACTTT.

This clone is a singleton in its sample. This chain joins TRBV7-3 and TRBJ2-1; TRBD2 matches at 7 bases. CDR1 and CDR2 (germline): SGHTA, FQGTGA. J lost 5 bases, V lost 8 bases, and 6 bases had no gene match. The CDR3 has 13 amino acids. CDR3 nucleotide sequence: TGTGCCAGCGGAGCGGGGCGAGACAATGAGCAGTTCTTC. This translates into CASGAGRDNEQFF.

The chain couples TRBV6-5 to TRBJ1-1; D is perhaps TRBD1 (5 bases). Trimming removed 2 bases from V and 4 bases from J, with 11 bases in between. The germline V gene has CDR1 MNHEY and CDR2 SVGAGI. The CDR3 is made up of 14 amino acids. The CDR3 coding sequence is TGTGCCAGCAGTTACACCAGGGATGGCACTGAAGCTTTCTTT. Translation gives CASSYTRDGTEAFF.

This sequence joins TRBV7-3 and TRBJ2-1, with D perhaps matching TRBD2 (5 bases). The V gene's germline CDR1 is SGHTA and CDR2 FQGTGA. Between the trimmed V and J ends, which lost 5 bases and 0 bases, there was a span of 11 bases. The CDR3 length is 15 residues. CDR3 sequence (DNA): TGTGCCAGCAGCCAGTTAGGGAGCTCCTACAATGAGCAGTTCTTC. Its protein product is CASSQLGSSYNEQFF. The full variable domain, with the rest looked up from reference TRBV7-3 and TRBJ2-1, is GAGVSQTPSNKVTEKGKYVELRCDPISGHTALYWYRQSLGQGPEFLIYFQGTGAADDSGLPNDRFFAVRPEGSVSTLKIQRTERGDSAVYLCASSQLGSSYNEQFFGPGTRLTVL.

The chain couples TRBV18 to TRBJ2-3; D remains ambiguous. The CDR3 is made up of 13 amino acids. V was shortened by 6 bases and J by 2 bases, with 9 bases between the two germline ends. Germline V gene lookup returns CDR1 KGHSH and CDR2 LQKENI. The CDR3 nucleotides read TGTGCCAGCTCCGACACCCACACAGATACGCAGTATTTT. This sequence encodes CASSDTHTDTQYF.

In this sample, this clone turned up once. V gene TRBV3-1 (or the pseudogene TRBV3-2) combines with J gene TRBJ2-1; D possibly corresponds to TRBD2 (5 bases). Trimming took off 3 bases at V and 0 bases at J, with 24 bases between the two ends. In germline, CDR1 is LGHDT, CDR2 YNNKEL (reference sequence). The CDR3 runs to 20 residues. Here the CDR3 reads CASSHRGSPSAASSYNEQFF. The CDR3 DNA reads TGTGCCAGCAGCCACCGAGGGTCCCCGAGCGCGGCCAGCTCCTACAATGAGCAGTTCTTC.

This clone showed up just once. This chain uses TRBV9 with TRBJ2-1; 7 bases line up with TRBD1. In germline, CDR1 is SGDLS, CDR2 YYNGEE. Trimming removed 4 bases from V and 8 bases from J; junction bases left unmatched: 9. The CDR3 spans 14 residues. In DNA form, the CDR3 reads TGTGCCAGCAGCCGGGACAGCAATCTGTATGAGCAGTTCTTC. Its translation: CASSRDSNLYEQFF.

The chain couples TRBV28 to TRBJ2-7; 7 bases map to TRBD1. V lost 4 bases to trimming and J lost 0 bases; unmatched junction nucleotides: 6. Germline-derived CDR1 and CDR2 are MDHEN and SYDVKM. The CDR3 is made up of 15 amino acids. The CDR3 DNA is TGTGCCAGCAGTTCGCCCACAGGGGTCTCCTACGAGCAGTACTTC. Translation gives CASSSPTGVSYEQYF.

The rearrangement joins TRBV5-6 to TRBJ2-5; D gene ambiguous. V lost 4 bases and J 5 bases, leaving 12 bases between the germline ends. Germline CDR1 SGHDT, CDR2 YYEEEE. The CDR3 is made up of 13 amino acids. The CDR3 DNA follows: TGTGCCAGCAGCCGCCGCGGCGTCGAGACCCAGTACTTC. Translated, it gives CASSRRGVETQYF.